The present TCR beta chain was sequenced within a study of T-cell memory formation after mild COVID-19. V was pared by 4 bases and J by 2 bases, with 14 bases between. This CDR3 has 15 amino acids. Germline V CDR1 and CDR2: SQVTM, ANQGSEA. Ten or more counts support this clonotype. Sample barcodes and UMIs were carried by the TCR alpha and TCR beta cDNA libraries that 5'RACE generated with constant-segment primers. TCRdb itself ran the 5' RACE reads through MiXCR, one entry per CDR3 protein. The sample has approximately 54,000 distinct CDR3 sequences, approximately 12% seen once; the top ten hold approximately 25%.

The chain couples TRBV29-1 to TRBJ2-2, with D possibly TRBD2 on 5 matching bases. The receptor comes from a man younger than 30 who had mild COVID-19 (a few samples of this study predate the infection). Cell type and time point are not known. The material sequenced was PBMCs or a T cell subset sorted from them (not recorded which). The CDR3 DNA follows: TGCAGCGTTGTGTCTTTGGGGAGAAACACCGGGGAGCTGTTTTTT. The encoded protein is CSVVSLGRNTGELFF.